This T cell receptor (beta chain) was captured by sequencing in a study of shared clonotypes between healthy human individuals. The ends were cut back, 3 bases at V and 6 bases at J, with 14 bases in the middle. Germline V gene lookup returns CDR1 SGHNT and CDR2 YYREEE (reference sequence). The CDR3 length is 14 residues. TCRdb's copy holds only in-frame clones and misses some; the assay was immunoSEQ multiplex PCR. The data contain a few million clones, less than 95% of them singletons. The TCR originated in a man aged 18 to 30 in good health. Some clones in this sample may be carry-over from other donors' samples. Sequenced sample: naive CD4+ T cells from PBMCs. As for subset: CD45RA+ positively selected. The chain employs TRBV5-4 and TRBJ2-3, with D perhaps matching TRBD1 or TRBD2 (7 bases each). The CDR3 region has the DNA TGTGCCAGCAGCTCCCAGGGGGGGGTTGATACGCAGTATTTT. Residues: CASSSQGGVDTQYF.